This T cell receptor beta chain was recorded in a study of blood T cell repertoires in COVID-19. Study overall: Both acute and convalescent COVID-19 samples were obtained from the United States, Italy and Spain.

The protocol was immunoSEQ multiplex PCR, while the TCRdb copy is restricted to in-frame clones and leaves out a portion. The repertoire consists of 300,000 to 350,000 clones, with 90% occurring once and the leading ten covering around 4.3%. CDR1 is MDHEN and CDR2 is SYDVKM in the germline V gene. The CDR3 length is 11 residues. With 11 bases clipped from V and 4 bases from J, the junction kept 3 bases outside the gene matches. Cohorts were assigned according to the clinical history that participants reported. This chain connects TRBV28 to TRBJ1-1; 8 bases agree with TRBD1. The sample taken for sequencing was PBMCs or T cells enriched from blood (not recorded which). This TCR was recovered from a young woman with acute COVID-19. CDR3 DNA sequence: TGTGCCGTTGACAGGGGCACTGAAGCTTTCTTT. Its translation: CAVDRGTEAFF.